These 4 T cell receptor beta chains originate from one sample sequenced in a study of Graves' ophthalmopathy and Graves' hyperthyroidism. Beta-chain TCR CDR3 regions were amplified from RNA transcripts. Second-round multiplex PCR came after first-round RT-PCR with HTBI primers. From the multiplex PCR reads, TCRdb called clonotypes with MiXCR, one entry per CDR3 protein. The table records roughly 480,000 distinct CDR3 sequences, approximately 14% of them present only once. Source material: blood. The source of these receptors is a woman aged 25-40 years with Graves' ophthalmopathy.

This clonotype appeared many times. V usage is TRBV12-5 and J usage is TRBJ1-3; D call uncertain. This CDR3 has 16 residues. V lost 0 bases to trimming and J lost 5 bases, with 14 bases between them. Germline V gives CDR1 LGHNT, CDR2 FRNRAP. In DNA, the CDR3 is TGTGCTAGTGGTTTGGTCCCATATCGACGTAGAAACACCATATATTTT. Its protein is CASGLVPYRRRNTIYF.

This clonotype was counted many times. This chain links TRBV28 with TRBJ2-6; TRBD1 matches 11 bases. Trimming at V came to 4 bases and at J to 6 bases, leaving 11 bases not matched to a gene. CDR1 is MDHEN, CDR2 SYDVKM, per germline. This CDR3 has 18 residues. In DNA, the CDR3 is TGTGCCAGCAGTTCCATGGACAGGGGGCCATGGGAGGCCAACGTCCTGACTTTC. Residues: CASSSMDRGPWEANVLTF.

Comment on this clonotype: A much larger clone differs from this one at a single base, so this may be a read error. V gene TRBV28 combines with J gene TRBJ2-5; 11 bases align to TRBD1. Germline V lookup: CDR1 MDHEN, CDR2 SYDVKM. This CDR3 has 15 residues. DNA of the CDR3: TGTGTCAGCAGTTACGGACAGGGGGCAGGGGAGACCCAGTACTTC. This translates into CVSSYGQGAGETQYF.

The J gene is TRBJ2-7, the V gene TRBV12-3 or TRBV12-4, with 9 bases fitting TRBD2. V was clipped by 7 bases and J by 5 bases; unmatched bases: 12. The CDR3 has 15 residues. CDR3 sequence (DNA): TGTGCCAGCACCCCCGAGCGAGCGGGAGGCCACGAGCAGTACTTC. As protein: CASTPERAGGHEQYF.